This TCR beta chain was obtained from a study of identical twins. Study conclusions and caveats: Weaker excess twin sharing was seen among beta out-of-frame sequences.

The CDR3 has 16 amino acids. Trimming pared 4 bases from V and 4 bases from J, leaving 16 bases between. Per the germline V gene, CDR1 is SGHNT and CDR2 is YENEEA. In regard to this clonotype: Its target is not known.

MiXCR was run by TCRdb on the 5' RACE reads, yielding one entry per CDR3 protein. This sample has 500,000 to 650,000 distinct CDR3 sequences; approximately 20% occur once, and the top ten carry around 0.48%. These same records also appear under a second study, on yellow fever vaccine responses in identical twins.

The origin of this receptor is a young woman in good health. The V and J genes are TRBV11-3 and TRBJ2-2; D is possibly TRBD2 (5 bases). Sequencing was done on a sample of CD4+ T cells sorted from blood. CDR3 protein: CASSSRGSGSTGELFF. CDR3 nucleotide sequence: TGTGCCAGCAGCTCCCGGGGTTCGGGAAGCACCGGGGAGCTGTTTTTT.